The source of this T cell receptor (beta chain) is a study of blood T cells in healthy people across ages (dated by TCRdb to about 2015). General notes on the study: In model experiments, template switching captured about one uniquely barcoded TCR beta cDNA molecule for every two T cells. Age-related changes in TCR beta repertoire diversity were measured in the study by deep sequencing normalized with unique cDNA molecular identifiers. The donors were divided into four age groups: young (average around 15 years), middle-aged (roughly 40), aged (approximately 62) and long-lived (around 80). To avoid experimental bias, donors of different ages were spread randomly across the sequencing lanes. Two additional independent replicas of 1 million unique cDNA reads from the same blood draw were analyzed for two donors (one aged 18 to 30 and one aged 80 or older).

V drops 5 bases and J drops 8 bases, leaving 12 bases in between. Based on the germline V gene (reference sequence), the CDR1 and CDR2 sequences are MNHNY and SVGAGI. The CDR3 contains 12 residues, cysteine and phenylalanine counted. Just CDR3 DNA is preserved here, 36 bases in frame from base 1. This clonotype was found many times. The target of this receptor is not known. No clone much larger than this one lies a single base away; base qualities are absent. The library relied on 5' RACE. For sequencing, an Illumina HiSeq 2500 was employed. The second PCR ran for about 6 to 11 cycles and used a J-beta primer mix along with a sample-barcoded 5' primer. A template-switch 5' adaptor carrying 12 random nucleotides introduced a unique molecular identifier onto each TCR beta cDNA molecule. At least 2.5 million CDR3-containing paired-end reads were obtained from each sample. The Mint cDNA synthesis kit, primed by a TRBC-specific oligonucleotide, was used to synthesize first-strand cDNA from all RNA. After uracil-DNA glycosylase treatment, a first 18-cycle PCR used universal primers M1SS and BC2_uni_R on all cDNA. The original pipeline was this. Each sample was normalized by randomly selecting 1 million high-quality reads, each carrying a distinct molecular identifier. Reads sharing molecular identifiers were discarded rather than binned into consensus sequences. MiTCR, with a Q25 quality threshold and the strictest error-elimination algorithm, was used for CDR3 identification, clonotype clustering and error correction. A nonparametric unseen species model using Euler transformation provided a lower-bound estimate of total TCR beta diversity. Using fastp at Q25 and MiXCR, TCRdb reprocessed the public reads and kept productive beta chains. One record per CDR3 amino acid sequence lists the most common genes and DNA. TCRdb assigned the V and J calls; the authors' analysis was not used. The sample table lists approximately 810,000 distinct CDR3 sequences, under 40% of them with a count of one. Around 13% of the sample belongs to the ten largest clones.

The donors were some 36 Caucasian individuals from Russia, aged about 6 to 95 years, who were systemically healthy. Approximately 9.7 milliliters of peripheral blood were drawn from each donor into EDTA-treated Vacutainer tubes. Ficoll-Paque density-gradient centrifugation was used to isolate PBMCs, with at least 6 million per sample. Trizol reagent was used to extract total RNA from the PBMCs, yielding at least 5 micrograms per sample. The percentages of naive CD45RAhigh/CD27high T cells were determined by flow cytometry on a PBMC aliquot from every donor. The study at large found these results: Because donor CMV infection status was unknown, age-related changes in expanded clonotypes were potentially confounded. As age increased, observed TCR beta diversity per million T cells dropped in a roughly linear way, and a significant reduction was already evident by age 40. There was a strong correlation between observed TCR beta diversity and the percentage of naive T cells measured by flow cytometry. Bulk unsorted PBMC profiling prevented conclusive comparison of naive and antigen-experienced compartments. Compared with the aged group, more naive CD4+ T cells, fewer expanded clones and increased TCR diversity were shown by the long-lived group, suggesting age selection. Estimates of total diversity from one million sequenced T cells were regarded as lower bounds and underestimates.

The chain is encoded by TRBV6-6 joined to TRBJ1-2; no D gene call is confident. The sample consisted of blood. The receptor was derived from a young man in good health. The DNA sequence is as follows: TGTGCCAGCAGTCCCCCGAAAGGGGGCTACACCTTC. This codes for CASSPPKGGYTF.